This TCR beta chain was sequenced for a study of preoperative IRX-2 immunotherapy in early breast cancer. The CDR3 spans 14 residues. V was pared by 5 bases and J by 0 bases, with 8 bases between. The germline CDR1 and CDR2 sequences are SGDLS and YYNGEE. Clones were read by immunoSEQ multiplex PCR, and TCRdb kept only the in-frame ones, dropping some. The data hold some 32,000 clones, with less than 90% observed a single time. Treatment meaning: preoperative locoregional IRX-2 cytokine immunotherapy. Samples came from a phase Ib trial of preoperative locoregional IRX-2 cytokine immunotherapy. The receptor's source is a human donor with breast cancer. V gene TRBV9 combines with J gene TRBJ2-2; no firm D call. The sequenced sample was lymph node tissue, obtained from a patient treated with IRX-2 immunotherapy. Here the CDR3 reads CASRPWSNTGELFF. The CDR3 coding sequence is TGTGCCAGCAGGCCTTGGTCGAACACCGGGGAGCTGTTTTTT. The full variable domain, in which reference TRBV9 and TRBJ2-2 provide the parts outside the CDR3, is DSGVTQTPKHLITATGQRVTLRCSPRSGDLSVYWYQQSLDQGLQFLIQYYNGEERAKGNILERFSAQQFPDLHSELNLSSLELGDSALYFCASRPWSNTGELFFGEGSRLTVL.